The text below deals with one TCR beta chain. This CDR3 is built from 12 residues. Germline values: CDR1 MDHEN, CDR2 SYDVKM. The J segment lost 10 bases and the V segment lost 6 bases, leaving 7 bases of the junction unmatched. The data originate from a study of blood T cell repertoires in COVID-19. Only in-frame clones appear in the TCRdb table, and some are missing; sequencing was by immunoSEQ multiplex PCR. Of 40,000 or so clones listed, 70% to 90% are singletons. The chain joins TRBV28 to TRBJ1-1; 8 bases match TRBD1. Sequenced input: peripheral blood. The source of this sequence is a human donor in a cohort sampled during active COVID-19. CDR3 DNA: TGTGCCAGCAGGGCAGGGGGCTCTGGAGCTTTCTTT. Its protein is CASRAGGSGAFF.